This T cell receptor (beta chain) stems from a study of identical twins. Findings of the study overall: Conclusions leaned on cross-sectional statistical analysis and did not track the same donors over time.

TCRdb itself ran the 5' RACE reads through MiXCR, one entry per CDR3 protein. The repertoire includes 350,000 to 500,000 distinct CDR3 sequences, 15% to 20% of them detected once, and 12% sits in the top ten. With respect to this clonotype: Its antigen is not identified.

This CDR3 has 16 residues. Specimen: naive T cells sorted from blood. The V gene is TRBV21-1, the J gene TRBJ1-1; TRBD1 is the table's D call, not checked against the DNA. TRBV21-1 is classified as a pseudogene. The clonotype originates from a man in his fifties in good health. The DNA for the CDR3 is TGTGCCAGCAGCAAAACACAGGGTCGGGGGTACACTGAAGCTTTCTTT. Translating gives CASSKTQGRGYTEAFF.